This T cell receptor (beta chain) was sequenced for a study of blood T cells in healthy people across ages. PCR was performed a second time for about 7 to 12 cycles using a sample-barcoded 5' primer and a J-beta primer mix. Each single sample gave us at least 2.5 million CDR3-containing paired-end reads. Using its own MiXCR run on the 5' RACE reads, TCRdb lists one record per CDR3 protein. Of approximately 780,000 distinct CDR3 sequences listed, roughly 24% are singletons. Trimming left V 7 bases short and J 8 bases short, with 16 bases between. The CDR3 length is 13 residues. CDR1 and CDR2 (germline): SGHRS, YFSETQ. These same data were also listed under a study on T cells of mothers and their children.

The sequencing input was blood. This receptor was obtained from a boy aged 5-17 years in good health. V usage is TRBV5-1 and J usage is TRBJ2-4; D is possibly TRBD1 or TRBD2 (5 bases each). Here the CDR3 DNA reads TGCGCCAGCCAGGGACCAGACCGGTACATTCAGTACTTC. It codes for CASQGPDRYIQYF. The full variable domain, in which reference TRBV5-1 and TRBJ2-4 provide the parts outside the CDR3, is KAGVTQTPRYLIKTRGQQVTLSCSPISGHRSVSWYQQTPGQGLQFLFEYFSETQRNKGNFPGRFSGRQFSNSRSEMNVSTLELGDSALYLCASQGPDRYIQYFGAGTRLSVL.